One and the same sample provided the 27 T cell receptor beta chains below, sequenced in a study of blood T cell repertoires in COVID-19. Here immunoSEQ multiplex PCR was the method, and the copy in TCRdb shows in-frame clones only, minus some. This sample has around 250,000 clones, with about 83% found just once. The sequenced material came from PBMCs or T cells enriched from blood (not recorded which). These receptors were obtained from a woman aged 45-65 years who had recovered from COVID-19.

V gene TRBV27 combines with J gene TRBJ1-1, with D perhaps TRBD1 (5 bases). Trimming stripped 1 base from V and 10 bases from J, with 10 bases between. CDR1 is MNHEY, CDR2 SMNVEV, per germline (reference sequence). The CDR3 consists of 12 residues. Here the CDR3 reads CASSLLRGRAFF. CDR3 sequence (DNA): TGTGCCAGCAGTTTATTAAGGGGCAGAGCTTTCTTT.

A word on this clone: An end of the junction does not agree with germline; a read error may underlie this. The chain has TRBV6-5 and TRBJ1-2; D might be TRBD1 (6 bases). Germline V gene data show CDR1 as MNHEY and CDR2 as SVGAGI. The CDR3 totals 13 residues. The CDR3 loop reads CASSYSGYRVKVF. The CDR3 DNA reads TGTGCCAGCAGTTACTCAGGTTACAGGGTCAAGGTCTTC.

The genes are TRBV3-1 (or the pseudogene TRBV3-2) and TRBJ2-2; D perhaps matches TRBD1 (5 bases). CDR1 and CDR2 (germline): LGHDT, YNNKEL (reference sequence). The CDR3 spans 14 residues. The V end lost 4 bases, the J end lost 3 bases, and 9 bases lay between the germline ends. CDR3 in DNA: TGTGCCAGCAGCCTGGGGCTAGACACCGGGGAGCTGTTTTTT. It translates to CASSLGLDTGELFF.

This clone appeared a few times. The genes are TRBV6-5 and TRBJ2-5, with TRBD1 matching 7 bases. This CDR3 is 14 amino acids long. Germline V CDR1 and CDR2: MNHEY, SVGAGI. J lost 5 bases, V lost 6 bases, and 9 bases had no gene match. This CDR3 is CASSKDRVWETQYF. As DNA, the CDR3 is TGTGCCAGCAGCAAAGACAGGGTTTGGGAGACCCAGTACTTC.

The chain links TRBV27 to TRBJ2-7; no firm D call. Germline assignment: CDR1 MNHEY and CDR2 SMNVEV (reference sequence). This CDR3 has 13 residues. V was clipped by 4 bases and J by 1 base, with 8 bases between them. CDR3 sequence reads: CASSSSSSYEQYF. The CDR3 DNA reads as TGTGCCAGCAGTTCGAGTTCGTCCTACGAGCAGTACTTC.

The chain couples TRBV18 to TRBJ2-3; 8 nucleotides agree with TRBD1. V lost 5 bases and J lost 2; bases outside the gene matches: 6. The CDR3 loop spans 15 amino acids. Germline CDR1 KGHSH, CDR2 LQKENI. CDR3 in DNA: TGTGCCAGCTCAATTCAGGGGGCCGACACAGATACGCAGTATTTT. Protein product: CASSIQGADTDTQYF.

The genes are TRBV7-2 and TRBJ2-7; D is unresolved. Deletions cut 2 bases from V and 1 base from J, with 12 bases between. This CDR3 is built from 15 residues. The germline V gene encodes CDR1 SGHTA and CDR2 FQGNSA. CDR3 sequence reads: CASSLRMAGSYEQYF. The CDR3 coding sequence is TGTGCCAGCAGCTTAAGGATGGCAGGTTCCTACGAGCAGTACTTC.

In its sample, this clone was seen once. The genes are TRBV19 and TRBJ2-3; TRBD1 is a possible D gene (5 bases). The CDR3 length is 13 residues. Germline V gene sequence: CDR1 LNHDA, CDR2 SQIVND (reference sequence). V lost 4 bases, J lost 8 bases, and 13 bases lay in between. CDR3 nucleotide sequence: TGTGCCAGTAGTAATCATCAGGGTGCTACGCAGTATTTT. Translating it yields CASSNHQGATQYF.

The J gene is TRBJ2-7, the V gene TRBV21-1; TRBD2, the table's D call, was not compared with the DNA. TRBV21-1 represents a pseudogene. CDR3 length: 15 amino acids. This CDR3 reads CASSKVAGLSYEQYF. The CDR3 DNA is TGTGCCAGCAGCAAAGTAGCGGGGCTGTCCTACGAGCAGTACTTC.

This sequence joins TRBV5-5 and TRBJ2-5, with 9 positions matching TRBD2. V shed 4 bases, J shed 6 bases, and the junction held 13 bases outside the gene matches. This CDR3 has 16 residues. The V gene's germline CDR1 is SGHKS and CDR2 YYEKEE (reference sequence). The DNA of the CDR3 is TGTGCCAGCAGCCTGGGCTGGCGGGGGGGCGAAAAGACCCAGTACTTC. Translated, it gives CASSLGWRGGEKTQYF.

The rearrangement joins TRBV18 to TRBJ1-2; no clear D gene. The CDR3 has 14 residues. V was trimmed by 3 bases and J by 5 bases, leaving 13 bases between them. Per germline, CDR1 KGHSH and CDR2 LQKENI. The CDR3, as DNA: TGTGCCAGCTCACCCGACCCGGGATCTTATGGCTACACCTTC. Its translation is CASSPDPGSYGYTF.

The rearrangement uses TRBV7-9 and TRBJ1-2; 10 bases match TRBD1. Per germline, CDR1 SEHNR and CDR2 FQNEAQ (reference sequence). This CDR3 is built from 16 residues. V lost 5 bases, J lost 8 bases, and 14 bases stayed unmatched. The CDR3 nucleotides are TGTGCCAGCAGCCCGCGGGACAGGGGAGGCTACGTCGGCTACACCTTC. This gives the protein CASSPRDRGGYVGYTF.

This chain uses TRBV27 with TRBJ1-2, with 7 bases that match TRBD1. Per the germline V gene, CDR1 is MNHEY and CDR2 is SMNVEV (reference sequence). J was trimmed by 8 bases and V by 2 bases; bases with no gene match: 8. This CDR3 comprises 14 residues. The CDR3 DNA reads as TGTGCCAGCAGTTTAGGGACAGTGACTTCGGGCTACACCTTC. It codes for CASSLGTVTSGYTF.

The chain uses TRBV19 and TRBJ1-4; D is perhaps TRBD1 (6 bases). Germline CDR1 and CDR2: LNHDA and SQIVND (reference sequence). The length of the CDR3 is 16 residues. V dropped 3 bases and J dropped 7 bases, with 18 bases sitting between them. The CDR3 sequence is CASSIPTTRGSEKLFF. As DNA, the CDR3 is TGTGCCAGTAGTATCCCAACGACCAGGGGAAGTGAAAAACTGTTTTTT.

The V call is TRBV3-1 (or the pseudogene TRBV3-2), the J call TRBJ1-2; D is ambiguous. V lost 3 bases and J 2 bases, leaving 4 bases between the germline ends. The CDR3 totals 12 residues. CDR1 and CDR2 from the germline V gene are LGHDT and YNNKEL (reference sequence). The CDR3 coding sequence is TGTGCCAGCAGCCAGGGCAACTATGGCTACACCTTC. Its protein is CASSQGNYGYTF.

The chain recombines TRBV6-4 with TRBJ2-5, with D perhaps TRBD2 (6 bases). The ends were cut back, 6 bases at V and 5 bases at J, with 13 bases in the middle. The germline CDR1 and CDR2 sequences are MRHNA and SNTAGT. The CDR3 contains 13 residues. Here the CDR3 DNA reads TGTGCCAGCAGCTTAGGACTATGGGAGACCCAGTACTTC. Translated, it gives CASSLGLWETQYF.

The chain links TRBV7-2 to TRBJ2-1, with 11 nucleotides matching TRBD2. This CDR3 spans 14 amino acids. V lost 2 bases, J lost 6 bases, and 0 bases stayed unmatched. Germline lookup yields CDR1 SGHTA and CDR2 FQGNSA. The CDR3 region has the DNA TGTGCCAGCAGCTTACTAGCGGGAGGCAATGAGCAGTTCTTC. This encodes CASSLLAGGNEQFF.

The J gene is TRBJ1-1, the V gene TRBV7-6, with D maybe TRBD1 (5 bases). In germline, CDR1 is SGHVS, CDR2 FNYEAQ. The CDR3 runs to 14 residues. The V end was cut by 4 bases, the J end by 3 bases, with 12 bases between. The CDR3 sequence is CASSSGQGYTEAFF. CDR3 bases: TGTGCCAGCAGCTCCGGTCAGGGCTACACTGAAGCTTTCTTT.

V is TRBV28 and J is TRBJ2-1; a possible D gene is TRBD1 (5 bases). The length of the CDR3 is 12 residues. Trimming left V 2 bases short and J 6 bases short, with 5 bases between. In germline, CDR1 is MDHEN, CDR2 SYDVKM. Here the CDR3 reads CASSLRGNEQFF. Here the CDR3 DNA reads TGTGCCAGCAGTTTAAGGGGCAATGAGCAGTTCTTC.

V is TRBV3-1 (or the pseudogene TRBV3-2) and J is TRBJ2-2, with 7 bases that match TRBD2. After removal of 3 bases from V and 4 bases from J, the junction contained 2 bases not matched to a gene. Germline loops: CDR1 LGHDT, CDR2 YNNKEL (reference sequence). This CDR3 comprises 14 residues. CDR3 nucleotide sequence: TGTGCCAGCAGCCAGCTAGCGGTCACCGGGGAGCTGTTTTTT. This gives the protein CASSQLAVTGELFF.

The CDR3 region has the DNA TGTGCCACCAGTTGGACAGGGGGAGTTCAGCCCCAGCATTTT. Translation: CATSWTGGVQPQHF. The chain is built from TRBV15 and TRBJ1-5; 10 bases are a match to TRBD1. The CDR3 has 14 residues. Germline CDR1 and CDR2: LNHNV and YYDKDF (reference sequence). V dropped 6 bases and J dropped 6; count of bases not matched to a gene: 5. Combining the CDR3 with reference TRBV15 and TRBJ1-5 gives the whole variable domain DAMVIQNPRYQVTQFGKPVTLSCSQTLNHNVMYWYQQKSSQAPKLLFHYYDKDFNNEADTPDNFQSRRPNTSFCFLDIRSPGLGDTAMYLCATSWTGGVQPQHFGDGTRLSIL.

The rearrangement joins TRBV5-1 to TRBJ2-5; 11 nucleotides align to TRBD2. V lost 1 base to trimming and J lost 2 bases; unmatched junction nucleotides: 4. CDR1 and CDR2 from the germline V gene are SGHRS and YFSETQ. The CDR3 runs to 16 residues. The CDR3 here is CASSLTSGGTQETQYF. The CDR3 DNA follows: TGCGCCAGCAGCTTGACTAGCGGGGGCACACAAGAGACCCAGTACTTC.

The CDR3 region is CAWCQTSSTDTQYF. The CDR3, as DNA: TGTGCCTGGTGCCAGACTTCTAGCACAGATACGCAGTATTTT. The chain combines TRBV30 with TRBJ2-3; no definite D call. The V gene lost 5 bases and the J gene lost 0 bases, with 12 bases spanning the gap. Germline V gives CDR1 GTSNPN, CDR2 SVGIG (reference sequence). The CDR3 contains 14 residues.

This sequence joins TRBV3-1 (or the pseudogene TRBV3-2) and TRBJ1-5; weak D call: TRBD1 (5 bases). The CDR3 loop spans 14 amino acids. Germline V CDR1 and CDR2: LGHDT, YNNKEL (reference sequence). Between the trimmed V and J ends, which lost 2 bases and 1 base, there was a span of 6 bases. DNA for the CDR3: TGTGCCAGCAGCCAATACAGGAGCAATCAGCCCCAGCATTTT. Its protein is CASSQYRSNQPQHF.

The chain links TRBV30 to TRBJ2-1, with a possible D match to TRBD2 (6 bases). The germline gives CDR1 GTSNPN, CDR2 SVGIG (reference sequence). The V and J ends lost 3 bases and 8 bases respectively, with 11 bases between them. There are 12 residues in the CDR3. The DNA of the CDR3 is TGTGCCTGGAGGCCTAGCGTCTATGAGCAGTTCTTC. Protein sequence: CAWRPSVYEQFF.

The J gene is TRBJ2-4, the V gene TRBV14; 8 bases map to TRBD1. This CDR3 region has 15 residues. Germline V gene sequence: CDR1 SGHDN, CDR2 FVKESK. V gave up 4 bases and J gave up 7 bases; unmatched junction bases: 9. The CDR3 loop reads CASSLFDRGLNIQYF. The CDR3 nucleotides are TGTGCCAGCAGCCTTTTTGACAGGGGCCTGAACATTCAGTACTTC.

The CDR3 reads CASRRPRGTGYGYTF. The CDR3 DNA sequence: TGTGCCAGCAGACGTCCCCGAGGGACAGGGTATGGCTACACCTTC. The chain links TRBV6-5 to TRBJ1-2; 9 bases fit TRBD1. Per germline, CDR1 MNHEY and CDR2 SVGAGI. There are 15 residues in the CDR3. V trimming: 6 bases; J trimming: 5 bases; junction bases outside the gene matches: 10.